The clone carrying this TCR beta chain occurred a few times. What it recognizes is unknown. This entry is derived from a study of identical twins. Findings and limits, study-wide: There were fewer insertions in abundant cord blood beta clonotypes, but memory repertoires showed no such pattern.

The CDR3 contains 14 residues. CDR1 GTSNPN and CDR2 SVGIG come from the germline V gene (reference sequence). V shed 0 bases and J shed 4 bases, with 12 bases lying between them. A universal primer site came from template switching; cDNA carried unique molecular identifiers. MiXCR was run by TCRdb on the 5' RACE reads, yielding one entry per CDR3 protein. The repertoire holds around 570,000 distinct CDR3 sequences, with around a tenth as singletons. Healthy Caucasians provided all donations. The same sample was also studied in work on yellow fever vaccine responses in identical twins. That report notes: Reports say the vaccine T cell response in twins looked partly convergent and partly personalized.

Sequences were obtained from PBMCs. The receptor comes from a woman aged 18-29 years in good health. The rearrangement uses TRBV30 and TRBJ1-2, with D hard to call. The CDR3: CAWSVDPKGYGYTF. In nucleotides, the CDR3 is TGTGCCTGGAGTGTCGACCCTAAGGGCTATGGCTACACCTTC.